This T cell receptor beta chain was profiled in a study of cytomegalovirus exposure and HLA in healthy donors. Background on the study: In a previous analysis, more than 90 million unique TCR beta sequences were found from roughly 180 million T cells. Caucasian-associated ancestry cluster membership applied to about 80% of over 350 genotyped donors.

Germline V gene sequence: CDR1 SEHNR, CDR2 FQNEAQ (reference sequence). The CDR3 has 17 residues. Overall study results and limits: TCR beta chains numbering approximately 150 were designated cytomegalovirus-associated.

The PCR had 60 Vbeta and 13 Jbeta primers. As processed by the authors: Later, 65 million to 85 million unique TCR beta chains were counted in an analysis, and some 11 million of them were shared. Generated by immunoSEQ multiplex PCR, the TCRdb table keeps only in-frame clones and is missing some. V, J and clone size were drawn from that table, and D and trimming were deduced from the DNA. Of 75,000 to 90,000 clones in the sample, approximately 80% were seen once. Remarks on this clone: Its antigen is currently unknown. One end of the junction fails to match germline, which may point to a read error.

The source of this sequence is a man over 45 in good health and CMV-seronegative. This rearrangement joins TRBV7-9 to TRBJ2-5, with 8 bases matching TRBD2. Sequencing was done on a sample of PBMCs. The CDR3 loop is CSSSSRPTSGYQETQYF. The CDR3 DNA is TGTTCCAGCAGTAGTCGGCCCACTAGCGGCTACCAAGAGACCCAGTACTTC.